A single sample is the source of the 20 T cell receptor beta chains below, sequenced in a study of blood T cell repertoires in COVID-19. Assay: immunoSEQ multiplex PCR; the TCRdb copy retains only in-frame clones and omits some. The sample holds 110,000 to 150,000 clones, 88% seen once. The source material was peripheral blood. The receptors were gathered from a man between 65 and 85 years old with acute or convalescent COVID-19.

The chain links TRBV24-1 to TRBJ1-6; TRBD1 matches at 8 bases. CDR1 KGHDR and CDR2 SFDVKD come from the germline V gene. Unmatched junction bases numbered 0, after V lost 7 bases and J lost 5 bases. This CDR3 contains 13 residues. The chain's CDR3 is CATRDRDNSPLHF. The CDR3 region has the DNA TGTGCCACCAGGGACAGGGATAATTCACCCCTCCACTTT.

This clone was found once. The chain links TRBV6-1 to TRBJ1-1; D unclear. This CDR3 is 14 amino acids long. In germline, CDR1 is MNHNS, CDR2 SASEGT. The V gene lost 2 bases and the J gene lost 5 bases, with 12 bases spanning the gap. The CDR3 DNA sequence: TGTGCCAGCAGTGAACCTGAAAGGAGAACTGAAGCTTTCTTT. Translating gives CASSEPERRTEAFF.

CDR3 residues: CASSLGGHPFF. The CDR3, as DNA: TGTGCCAGCAGCTTAGGAGGACACCCGTTCTTC. This rearrangement joins TRBV7-6 to TRBJ2-1, with a tentative D call TRBD1 (5 bases). Trimming stripped 1 base from V and 15 bases from J, with 10 bases between. Per germline, CDR1 SGHVS and CDR2 FNYEAQ. The CDR3 spans 11 residues.

V usage is TRBV6-5 and J usage is TRBJ2-3; 13 bases map to TRBD2. The V gene's germline CDR1 is MNHEY and CDR2 SVGAGI. J gave up 7 bases and V 6 bases, and 7 bases lay outside the gene matches. The CDR3 spans 15 residues. The CDR3 DNA is TGTGCCAGCAGACGTGGGGGACTAGCGGGGCATACGCAGTATTTT. It specifies CASRRGGLAGHTQYF.

The chain links TRBV5-1 to TRBJ2-5, with D perhaps matching TRBD2 (5 bases). The CDR3 covers 14 residues. Trimming left V 4 bases short and J 5 bases short, with 15 bases between. The germline CDR1 and CDR2 sequences are SGHRS and YFSETQ. In nucleotides, the CDR3 is TGCGCCAGCAGCCCGGGGAACCCTAGTGAGACCCAGTACTTC. This encodes CASSPGNPSETQYF.

The V gene is TRBV6-5, the J gene TRBJ2-4; 8 nucleotides line up with TRBD2. The CDR3 is 14 residues long. The trim removed 6 bases at V and 9 bases at J, leaving 10 bases unmatched. Germline values: CDR1 MNHEY, CDR2 SVGAGI. CDR3 residues: CASSLDPGGSIQYF. The CDR3 region has the DNA TGTGCCAGCAGCCTCGACCCGGGGGGGTCCATTCAGTACTTC.

The genes are TRBV11-3 and TRBJ2-1; 8 nucleotides match TRBD2. Germline-derived CDR1 and CDR2 are SGHNT and YENEEA. The CDR3 consists of 13 residues. V gave up 5 bases and J gave up 7 bases; unmatched junction bases: 4. The CDR3 DNA reads TGTGCCAGCAGCACCCGGGGGGGGAATGAGCAGTTCTTC. The encoded protein is CASSTRGGNEQFF. Filled out from reference TRBV11-3 and TRBJ2-1, the complete variable domain reads EAGVVQSPRYKIIEKKQPVAFWCNPISGHNTLYWYLQNLGQGPELLIRYENEEAVDDSQLPKDRFSAERLKGVDSTLKIQPAELGDSAVYLCASSTRGGNEQFFGPGTRLTVL.

The sample holds a few counts of this clone. V usage is TRBV19 and J usage is TRBJ1-4; 8 bases match TRBD1. Trimming cost V 4 bases and J 4 bases; bases outside gene matches: 5. The length of the CDR3 is 15 residues. The germline CDR1 and CDR2 sequences are LNHDA and SQIVND (reference sequence). The CDR3 DNA is TGTGCCAGTAGTACCGGACAGGGCCTTAATGAAAAACTGTTTTTT. It is translated as CASSTGQGLNEKLFF. The variable domain in full, with the rest retrieved from reference TRBV19 and TRBJ1-4, is DGGITQSPKYLFRKEGQNVTLSCEQNLNHDAMYWYRQDPGQGLRLIYYSQIVNDFQKGDIAEGYSVSREKKESFPLTVTSAQKNPTAFYLCASSTGQGLNEKLFFGSGTQLSVL.

This rearrangement joins TRBV5-1 to TRBJ2-1, with 11 positions matching TRBD2. After removal of 3 bases from V and 4 bases from J, the junction contained 6 bases not matched to a gene. The CDR3 is made up of 16 amino acids. CDR1 SGHRS and CDR2 YFSETQ come from the germline V gene. The CDR3 is CASSSAGTSGYNEQFF. As DNA, the CDR3 is TGCGCCAGCAGCTCCGCCGGGACTAGCGGATACAATGAGCAGTTCTTC. The complete variable domain, with remaining parts taken from reference TRBV5-1 and TRBJ2-1, reads KAGVTQTPRYLIKTRGQQVTLSCSPISGHRSVSWYQQTPGQGLQFLFEYFSETQRNKGNFPGRFSGRQFSNSRSEMNVSTLELGDSALYLCASSSAGTSGYNEQFFGPGTRLTVL.

The CDR3 protein is CASSLATWLAVTDTQYF. The DNA of the CDR3 is TGTGCCAGCAGCTTAGCGACATGGCTAGCGGTCACAGATACGCAGTATTTT. The chain recombines TRBV7-2 with TRBJ2-3; 7 positions agree with TRBD2. V lost 0 bases to trimming and J lost 2 bases; unmatched junction nucleotides: 8. This CDR3 contains 17 residues. In germline, CDR1 is SGHTA, CDR2 FQGNSA.

The V and J genes are TRBV19 and TRBJ2-7, with 7 bases aligning to TRBD2. V lost 7 bases to trimming and J lost 3 bases; unmatched junction nucleotides: 9. CDR3 size: 14 residues. Per the germline V gene, CDR1 is LNHDA and CDR2 is SQIVND (reference sequence). The CDR3 bases are TGTGCCAGTAAGAAACGGGAGGATCACTACGAGCAGTACTTC. It yields the protein CASKKREDHYEQYF.

The chain links TRBV28 to TRBJ2-5; no clear D gene. The CDR3 has 11 amino acids. V gave up 6 bases and J gave up 4 bases, with 6 bases separating them. Germline V gene data show CDR1 as MDHEN and CDR2 as SYDVKM. The DNA of the CDR3 is TGTGCCAGCAGCCATAGAGAGACCCAGTACTTC. This translates into CASSHRETQYF.

The V call is TRBV6-1, the J call TRBJ1-2; possible D gene TRBD1, 5 bases. The CDR3 runs 14 residues. Germline CDR1 and CDR2: MNHNS and SASEGT. The V end lost 2 bases, the J end lost 1 base, and 8 bases lay between the germline ends. In DNA form, the CDR3 reads TGTGCCAGCAGTGAACAGGGCCTTAACTATGGCTACACCTTC. It yields the protein CASSEQGLNYGYTF.

The chain employs TRBV5-1 and TRBJ2-3, with 9 bases fitting TRBD2. V dropped 0 bases and J dropped 5; count of bases not matched to a gene: 10. Germline lookup yields CDR1 SGHRS and CDR2 YFSETQ. The CDR3 is 17 amino acids. Here the CDR3 reads CASSLADGGRAKDTQYF. The CDR3 coding sequence is TGCGCCAGCAGCTTGGCCGACGGCGGGAGGGCCAAAGATACGCAGTATTTT.

Written as DNA, the CDR3 is TGCGCCAGCAGCTTGGCCCCGGGGTATGAAAAACTGTTTTTT. Translated: CASSLAPGYEKLFF. V gene TRBV5-1 combines with J gene TRBJ1-4, with D uncertain. Germline V gene data show CDR1 as SGHRS and CDR2 as YFSETQ. V lost 0 bases and J lost 6, with 9 bases in between. CDR3 length: 14 residues.

The chain is built from TRBV5-4 and TRBJ2-7; 16 bases agree with TRBD2. CDR3 length equals 17 residues. The J segment lost 1 base and the V segment lost 5 bases, leaving 6 bases of the junction unmatched. In germline, CDR1 is SGHNT, CDR2 YYREEE (reference sequence). CDR3 DNA sequence: TGTGCCAGCAGGTCTCCGGGACTAGCGGGGGGGTCCTACGAGCAGTACTTC. Its translation is CASRSPGLAGGSYEQYF.

This clone came up once. The V gene is TRBV7-8, the J gene TRBJ2-7, with unresolved D. V gave up 0 bases and J gave up 0 bases, with 9 bases separating them. CDR1 and CDR2 from the germline V gene are SGHVS and FQNEAQ. This CDR3 is built from 15 residues. This CDR3 is CASSLARSSSYEQYF. As DNA, the CDR3 is TGTGCCAGCAGCTTAGCGCGGAGTAGCTCCTACGAGCAGTACTTC.

The chain combines TRBV29-1 with TRBJ2-1; possibly TRBD2 for D (6 bases). Trimming cost V 7 bases and J 3 bases, with 13 bases left between them. CDR1 is SQVTM and CDR2 is ANQGSEA in the germline V gene. This CDR3 is built from 13 residues. CDR3 sequence (DNA): TGCAGCGCCCAAGTGCGGGACTACAATGAGCAGTTCTTC. Its translation is CSAQVRDYNEQFF.

As for this clone: The junction and the germline gene differ at one end; a read error may be behind it. CDR3 residues: CASSQDKRTGGSTF. In DNA, the CDR3 is TGTGCCAGCAGCCAAGATAAAAGGACAGGGGGGTCCACTTTT. The chain is built from TRBV3-1 (or the pseudogene TRBV3-2) and TRBJ1-4; 10 positions agree with TRBD1. The CDR3 covers 14 residues. Germline lookup yields CDR1 LGHDT and CDR2 YNNKEL (reference sequence).

The CDR3 region is CASSLGTGNSNQPQHF. In DNA, the CDR3 is TGTGCCAGCAGCTTGGGTACAGGGAATAGCAATCAGCCCCAGCATTTT. V is TRBV5-5 and J is TRBJ1-5, with D perhaps matching TRBD1 (6 bases). The CDR3 has 16 residues. V lost 0 bases and J 0 bases, leaving 10 bases between the germline ends. Germline CDR1 SGHKS, CDR2 YYEKEE (reference sequence).